Presented here are 18 T cell receptor beta chains from one specimen sequenced in a study of T-cell memory formation after mild COVID-19 (dated by TCRdb to the early 2020s). Receptors were amplified or captured by 5' RACE. Sequencing relied on an Illumina NovaSeq 6000. In TCRdb, the public reads were trimmed at Q25 with fastp and aligned with MiXCR, with productive beta chains retained. Rows with one shared CDR3 protein collapse into an entry with the most common genes and DNA. This sample comprises 200,000 to 300,000 distinct CDR3 sequences, approximately 15% of them detected only once. Less than 2.5% of the sample is taken by the ten largest. The specimen was PBMCs or a T cell subset sorted from them (not recorded which). These receptors were collected from an adult woman who had mild COVID-19 (a few samples of this study predate the infection). The sample titles of this study are shuffled in the database, so cell type and time point are left out; the donor was told from shared clones.

This clonotype occurred many times. The CDR3 loop reads CASSPRLAGTDTQYF. CDR3 nucleotide sequence: TGTGCCAGCAGCCCTCGACTAGCGGGGACAGATACGCAGTATTTT. J is TRBJ2-3 and V is TRBV7-2; 11 bases are a match to TRBD2. The CDR3 spans 15 residues. The V segment lost 5 bases and the J segment 3 bases; nucleotides outside the gene matches: 4. Germline CDR1 is SGHTA and CDR2 is FQGNSA.

The CDR3 nucleotides read TGTGCCAGCAGCCAGCGGCTTTTCGCAGGGGGGGACGAGCAGTACTTC. This translates into CASSQRLFAGGDEQYF. The chain combines TRBV14 with TRBJ2-7; the D gene could be TRBD1 or TRBD2 (7 bases each). Trimming cost V 3 bases and J 5 bases, with 20 bases left between them. Germline lookup yields CDR1 SGHDN and CDR2 FVKESK. This CDR3 is 16 amino acids long.

The chain links TRBV20-1 to TRBJ2-1; possible D gene TRBD1, 6 bases. Germline CDR1 DFQATT, CDR2 SNEGSKA (reference sequence). V was cut by 3 bases and J by 4 bases, with 16 bases left in between. The CDR3 spans 15 residues. The CDR3 nucleotides read TGCAGTGCTAGGGGCTACAGGGTAGGTTACAATGAGCAGTTCTTC. Translation: CSARGYRVGYNEQFF.

This clonotype turned up a few times. The rearrangement uses TRBV29-1 and TRBJ1-2, with TRBD1 matching 8 bases. CDR1 is SQVTM, CDR2 ANQGSEA, per germline. The CDR3 runs to 13 residues. V gave up 6 bases and J gave up 0 bases; unmatched junction bases: 3. The CDR3 nucleotides are TGCAGCGTGCTGGACAGGGCTAACTATGGCTACACCTTC. Translated: CSVLDRANYGYTF.

J is TRBJ2-5 and V is TRBV9; 8 positions match TRBD2. This CDR3 has 16 amino acids. CDR1 is SGDLS, CDR2 YYNGEE, per germline. With 4 bases clipped from V and 5 bases from J, the junction kept 13 bases outside the gene matches. CDR3 DNA sequence: TGTGCCAGCAGCCGCTCTAGGCGGGGCGGGGGGGAGACCCAGTACTTC. It codes for CASSRSRRGGGETQYF.

This clonotype was seen ten or more times. V usage is TRBV29-1 and J usage is TRBJ2-3; D might be TRBD2 (6 bases). V was cut by 4 bases and J by 2 bases, with 13 bases left in between. CDR3 length: 14 residues. The germline CDR1 and CDR2 sequences are SQVTM and ANQGSEA. CDR3 in amino acids: CSVAWGDPTDTQYF. The CDR3 nucleotides are TGCAGCGTTGCCTGGGGGGACCCCACAGATACGCAGTATTTT.

This chain connects TRBV27 to TRBJ2-3, with 10 bases lining up with TRBD1. The germline V gene has CDR1 MNHEY and CDR2 SMNVEV (reference sequence). Trimming took 6 bases from V and 4 from J; bases not matched to a gene: 10. This CDR3 is built from 16 residues. The CDR3 coding sequence is TGTGCCAGCAGACTCGACAGGGGGCAAGCCCCAGATACGCAGTATTTT. Its translation is CASRLDRGQAPDTQYF.

A few counts support this clonotype. The gene calls are TRBV20-1 and TRBJ2-7; possibly TRBD2 for D (6 bases). V was trimmed by 5 bases and J by 3 bases, leaving 20 bases between them. The V gene's germline CDR1 is DFQATT and CDR2 SNEGSKA (reference sequence). The CDR3 spans 15 residues. The CDR3: CSAYSGTGNGYEQYF. In DNA form, the CDR3 reads TGCAGTGCTTATTCGGGGACTGGGAACGGCTACGAGCAGTACTTC.

This clonotype was seen many times. The chain employs TRBV9 and TRBJ2-3, with 9 bases matching TRBD2. This CDR3 is 14 amino acids long. J gave up 3 bases and V 4 bases, and 3 bases lay outside the gene matches. The germline V gene has CDR1 SGDLS and CDR2 YYNGEE. CDR3 residues: CASSQGLATDTQYF. DNA of the CDR3: TGTGCCAGCAGCCAGGGACTAGCAACAGATACGCAGTATTTT.

The DNA of the CDR3 is TGCGCCAGCAGCCAAGAATCACTTACTGCATCCACCGGGGAGCTGTTTTTT. Amino acids: CASSQESLTASTGELFF. The rearrangement uses TRBV4-1 and TRBJ2-2; D gene uncertain. Trimming shortened V by 0 bases and J by 4 bases, and 15 bases separated the two germline ends. This CDR3 has 17 residues. Germline CDR1 reads MGHRA; CDR2 reads YSYEKL.

This clonotype was detected a few times. The gene calls are TRBV27 and TRBJ2-7; 11 bases match TRBD2. Unmatched junction bases numbered 7, after V lost 5 bases and J lost 4 bases. Germline V lookup: CDR1 MNHEY, CDR2 SMNVEV (reference sequence). The CDR3 has 15 amino acids. Here the CDR3 reads CASSQMGLAVYEQYF. The CDR3 DNA reads TGTGCCAGCAGTCAAATGGGACTAGCGGTTTACGAGCAGTACTTC.

This chain uses TRBV30 with TRBJ1-1, with 7 bases that match TRBD1. There are 14 residues in the CDR3. With 2 bases clipped from V and 5 bases from J, the junction kept 8 bases outside the gene matches. Germline CDR1 GTSNPN, CDR2 SVGIG (reference sequence). As DNA, the CDR3 is TGTGCCTGGAGTCGGGGTCCCAGGGGGACTGAAGCTTTCTTT. Its protein is CAWSRGPRGTEAFF.

CDR3 sequence (DNA): TGCAGCGTTCTGGAGGGTACGCAGTATTTT. Translating gives CSVLEGTQYF. The chain combines TRBV29-1 with TRBJ2-3; the D gene is possibly TRBD2 (6 bases). The CDR3 extends over 10 amino acids. Trimming removed 5 bases at V and 8 bases at J, with 8 bases between. From germline, CDR1 is SQVTM and CDR2 ANQGSEA.

This chain uses TRBV10-3 with TRBJ2-3; D is perhaps TRBD2 (5 bases). Germline CDR1 and CDR2: ENHRY and SYGVKD. Between the trimmed V and J ends, which lost 7 bases and 2 bases, there was a span of 10 bases. The CDR3 consists of 13 residues. In DNA form, the CDR3 reads TGTGCCATCACCGACGGGGTCACAGATACGCAGTATTTT. Residues: CAITDGVTDTQYF.

The J gene is TRBJ2-3, the V gene TRBV24-1; 7 bases align to TRBD1. The germline gives CDR1 KGHDR, CDR2 SFDVKD. The CDR3 spans 17 residues. V lost 0 bases and J lost 0; bases outside the gene matches: 5. This CDR3 is CATSDLQGTDSTDTQYF. CDR3 DNA: TGTGCCACCAGTGATTTGCAAGGGACAGATAGCACAGATACGCAGTATTTT.

The rearrangement uses TRBV2 and TRBJ2-5; 13 bases line up with TRBD2. The germline CDR1 and CDR2 sequences are SNHLY and FYNNEI. The V and J ends lost 6 bases and 5 bases, in that order; junction bases with no gene match: 6. The CDR3 has 15 amino acids. The CDR3 sequence is CASRRQGLAGETQYF. The CDR3 region has the DNA TGTGCCAGCAGGCGCCAGGGACTAGCGGGGGAGACCCAGTACTTC.

V gene TRBV15 combines with J gene TRBJ2-5, with D perhaps matching TRBD1 or TRBD2 (5 bases each). V was pared by 3 bases and J by 5 bases, with 16 bases between. The V gene's germline CDR1 is LNHNV and CDR2 YYDKDF (reference sequence). This CDR3 has 15 residues. The CDR3 region is CATSRGDPREETQYF. Here the CDR3 DNA reads TGTGCCACCAGCAGGGGGGACCCCCGCGAGGAGACCCAGTACTTC.

This sequence joins TRBV12-3 or TRBV12-4 and TRBJ1-2; D is unclear. The CDR3 has 13 amino acids. Trimming cost V 4 bases and J 6 bases, with 12 bases left between them. DNA of the CDR3: TGTGCCAGCAGTTCCCCTCGAGGAAATGGCTACACCTTC. It encodes CASSSPRGNGYTF.